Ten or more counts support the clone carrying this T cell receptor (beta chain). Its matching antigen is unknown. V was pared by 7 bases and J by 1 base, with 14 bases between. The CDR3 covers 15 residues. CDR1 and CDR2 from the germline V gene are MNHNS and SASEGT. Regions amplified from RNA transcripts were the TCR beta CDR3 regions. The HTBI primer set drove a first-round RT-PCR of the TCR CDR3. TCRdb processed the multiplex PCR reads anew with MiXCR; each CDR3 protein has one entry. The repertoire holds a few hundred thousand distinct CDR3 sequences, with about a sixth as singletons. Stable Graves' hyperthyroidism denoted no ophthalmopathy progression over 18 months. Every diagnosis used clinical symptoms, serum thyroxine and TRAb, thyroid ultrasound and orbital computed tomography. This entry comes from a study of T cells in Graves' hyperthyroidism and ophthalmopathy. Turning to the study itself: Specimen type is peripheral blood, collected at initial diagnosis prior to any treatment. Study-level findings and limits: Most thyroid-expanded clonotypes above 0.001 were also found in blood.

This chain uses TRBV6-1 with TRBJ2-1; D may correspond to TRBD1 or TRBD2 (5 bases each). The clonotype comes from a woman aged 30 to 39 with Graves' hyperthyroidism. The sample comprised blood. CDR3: CASTRDDSSYNEQFF. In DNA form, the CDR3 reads TGTGCCAGCACTCGGGACGACTCATCCTACAATGAGCAGTTCTTC.